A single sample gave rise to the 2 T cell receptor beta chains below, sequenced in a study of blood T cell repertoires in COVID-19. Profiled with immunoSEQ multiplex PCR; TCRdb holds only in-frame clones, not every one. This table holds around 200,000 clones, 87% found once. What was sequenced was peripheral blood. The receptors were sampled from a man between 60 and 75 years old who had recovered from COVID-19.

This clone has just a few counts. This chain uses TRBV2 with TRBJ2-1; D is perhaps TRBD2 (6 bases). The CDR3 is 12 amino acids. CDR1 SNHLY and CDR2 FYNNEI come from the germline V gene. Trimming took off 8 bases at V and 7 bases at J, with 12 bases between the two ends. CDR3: CASGDFQNEQFF. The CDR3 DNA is TGTGCCAGCGGGGACTTTCAGAATGAGCAGTTCTTC.

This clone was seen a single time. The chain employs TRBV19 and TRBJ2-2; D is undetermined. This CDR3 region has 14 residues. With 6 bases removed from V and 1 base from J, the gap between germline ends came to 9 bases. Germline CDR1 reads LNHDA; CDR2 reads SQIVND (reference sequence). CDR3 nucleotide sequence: TGTGCCAGTAGGGAACAGCAGAACACCGGGGAGCTGTTTTTT. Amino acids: CASREQQNTGELFF.